This TCR beta chain was identified in a study of T cell responses to AZD1222 COVID-19 vaccine. Study observations and caveats: Baseline seropositivity occurred in only a handful of AZD1222 recipients. Reports indicate that nearly half of spike-specific TCRs are directed at unmutated variant regions. When two AZD1222 doses had been given, Spike-specific TCR breadth and depth rose.

With regard to this clone: Its matching antigen is unknown.

Some second doses came at about 4 weeks and others at about 12 weeks; these were pooled. CDR3 length equals 14 residues. The ends were cut back, 6 bases at V and 0 bases at J, with 12 bases in the middle. The germline CDR1 and CDR2 sequences are MNHEY and SVGAGI. Assay used: immunoSEQ multiplex PCR; TCRdb lists only in-frame clones, some missing. This table has around 150,000 clones, 94% appearing once. This rearrangement joins TRBV6-5 to TRBJ2-7, with a weak D call TRBD1 (5 bases). The receptor was derived from an adult who received the AZD1222 COVID-19 vaccine. The sequencing used peripheral blood, collected 28 days after the second AZD1222 dose. CDR3 in amino acids: CASSPTASSYEQYF. The CDR3 region has the DNA TGTGCCAGCAGCCCGACAGCGAGCTCCTACGAGCAGTACTTC.